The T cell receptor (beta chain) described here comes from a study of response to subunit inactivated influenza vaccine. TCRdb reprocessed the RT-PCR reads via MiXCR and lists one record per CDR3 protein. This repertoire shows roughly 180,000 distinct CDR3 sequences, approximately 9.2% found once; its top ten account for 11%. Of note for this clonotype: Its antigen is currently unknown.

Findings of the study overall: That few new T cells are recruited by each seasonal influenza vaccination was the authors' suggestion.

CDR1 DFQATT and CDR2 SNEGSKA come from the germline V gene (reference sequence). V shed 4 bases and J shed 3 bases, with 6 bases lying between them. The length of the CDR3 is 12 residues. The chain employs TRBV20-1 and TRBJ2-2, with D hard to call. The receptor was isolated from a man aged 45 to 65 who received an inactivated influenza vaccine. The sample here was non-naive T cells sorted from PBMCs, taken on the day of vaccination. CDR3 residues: CSAKNDTGELFF. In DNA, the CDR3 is TGCAGTGCTAAGAATGACACCGGGGAGCTGTTTTTT.